The 32 T cell receptor beta chains reported below all come from one sample, sequenced in a study of early T cells in non-severe SARS-CoV-2 infection. TCRdb called the 5' RACE reads again in MiXCR, with one record for every CDR3 protein. The repertoire holds tens of thousands of distinct CDR3 sequences, with roughly 5% as singletons. Sequenced material: whole blood. All receptors derive from an adult who was a healthcare worker with PCR-confirmed SARS-CoV-2 infection or an uninfected control (not recorded which).

This clonotype was detected only a few times. This chain links TRBV15 with TRBJ2-7, with 7 bases matching TRBD2. The CDR3 runs to 14 residues. The V segment lost 0 bases and the J segment 12 bases; nucleotides outside the gene matches: 11. CDR1 LNHNV and CDR2 YYDKDF come from the germline V gene (reference sequence). This chain's CDR3 is CATSRDPLGGRGYF. In DNA form, the CDR3 reads TGTGCCACCAGCAGAGACCCCTTGGGAGGGCGCGGGTACTTC.

For this clonotype: Being one base from a much bigger clone, this may be a read error. The rearrangement links TRBV5-1 to TRBJ2-3; D tentatively fits TRBD1 or TRBD2 (5 bases each). The CDR3 totals 14 residues. V dropped 4 bases and J dropped 6 bases, with 15 bases sitting between them. CDR1 and CDR2 from the germline V gene are SGHRS and YFSETQ. The CDR3 loop reads CASSAGTERDTQYF. CDR3 bases: TGCGCCAGCAGCGCCGGGACGGAGAGGGATACGCAGTATTTT.

This clonotype was recorded at least ten times. The chain employs TRBV7-8 and TRBJ2-5; D unresolved. The CDR3 spans 14 residues. CDR1 is SGHVS, CDR2 FQNEAQ, per germline. The ends were cut back, 0 bases at V and 5 bases at J, with 10 bases in the middle. CDR3 protein: CASSLATGLETQYF. CDR3 nucleotides: TGTGCCAGCAGCTTAGCAACCGGGTTGGAGACCCAGTACTTC. The complete variable domain, with remaining parts taken from reference TRBV7-8 and TRBJ2-5, reads GAGVSQSPRYKVAKRGQDVALRCDPISGHVSLFWYQQALGQGPEFLTYFQNEAQLDKSGLPSDRFFAERPEGSVSTLKIQRTQQEDSAVYLCASSLATGLETQYFGPGTRLLVL.

The rearrangement uses TRBV29-1 and TRBJ1-5; D gene uncertain. V lost 4 bases and J lost 0, with 10 bases in between. Germline assignment: CDR1 SQVTM and CDR2 ANQGSEA. The CDR3 length is 14 residues. CDR3: CSVAAGFSNQPQHF. DNA for the CDR3: TGCAGCGTTGCCGCGGGATTTAGCAATCAGCCCCAGCATTTT. The whole variable domain, filled in from reference TRBV29-1 and TRBJ1-5, reads SAVISQKPSRDICQRGTSLTIQCQVDSQVTMMFWYRQQPGQSLTLIATANQGSEATYESGFVIDKFPISRPNLTFSTLTVSNMSPEDSSIYLCSVAAGFSNQPQHFGDGTRLSIL.

This clonotype was counted many times. The chain combines TRBV3-1 with TRBJ1-5; 8 bases map to TRBD1. CDR3 length: 15 residues. Germline V lookup: CDR1 LGHDT, CDR2 YNNKEL (reference sequence). With 4 bases clipped from V and 0 bases from J, the junction kept 2 bases outside the gene matches. The CDR3 loop is CASSRTGNSNQPQHF. CDR3 bases: TGTGCCAGCAGCCGGACAGGGAATAGCAATCAGCCCCAGCATTTT.

This clonotype was detected ten times or more. V and J are TRBV11-2 and TRBJ2-7; D not certain. This CDR3 spans 13 amino acids. Germline V gives CDR1 SGHAT, CDR2 FQNNGV. Trimming left V 5 bases short and J 2 bases short, with 10 bases between. CDR3 in amino acids: CASSRTDTYEQYF. The DNA for the CDR3 is TGTGCCAGCAGCAGGACCGATACCTACGAGCAGTACTTC.

This clonotype was picked up many times. CDR3 amino acids: CSARATASNQPQHF. CDR3 bases: TGCAGTGCTAGAGCAACAGCGAGCAATCAGCCCCAGCATTTT. The chain recombines TRBV20-1 with TRBJ1-5; D is unresolved. CDR1 DFQATT and CDR2 SNEGSKA come from the germline V gene (reference sequence). Trimming pared 1 base from V and 1 base from J, leaving 8 bases between. The CDR3 sequence is 14 residues long.

This clonotype was seen at least ten times. V gene TRBV12-3 or TRBV12-4 combines with J gene TRBJ2-2, with TRBD2 as a possible D gene (5 bases). Trimming left V 6 bases short and J 6 bases short, with 17 bases between. CDR3 length equals 15 residues. CDR3 in DNA: TGTGCCAGCAGCCCCCCCCGGGGTGGAGCCGGGGAGCTGTTTTTT. This sequence encodes CASSPPRGGAGELFF.

This clonotype is termed medium-sized. CDR3 sequence reads: CASSFSTGEGYTF. The DNA of the CDR3 is TGTGCCAGCAGTTTCTCAACAGGGGAGGGCTACACCTTC. The chain uses TRBV12-3 or TRBV12-4 and TRBJ1-2; 7 bases line up with TRBD1. There are 13 residues in the CDR3. The V segment lost 3 bases and the J segment 8 bases; nucleotides outside the gene matches: 6.

This clonotype has a count of ten or more. The chain combines TRBV11-1 with TRBJ1-1; no reliable D call. CDR3 length: 13 amino acids. The germline gives CDR1 SGHAT, CDR2 FQDESV (reference sequence). V shed 3 bases and J shed 8 bases, with 13 bases lying between them. The CDR3 DNA is TGTGCCAGCAGCTTGTTTGGTTTCGCAGAAGCTTTCTTT. Encoded protein: CASSLFGFAEAFF.

The table lists this clonotype with many counts. This chain uses TRBV21-1 with TRBJ1-5. TRBV21-1 is labeled a pseudogene. The CDR3 is 18 amino acids. The CDR3 DNA follows: TGTGCCAGCAGCCCGATAATTCAAGGTCCGGTTAGCAATCAGCCCCAGCATTTT. Translated: CASSPIIQGPVSNQPQHF.

This clonotype was detected ten times or more. The rearrangement links TRBV9 to TRBJ2-2; 8 bases align to TRBD2. The CDR3 extends over 17 amino acids. Trimming cost V 0 bases and J 8 bases; bases outside gene matches: 12. Germline CDR1 and CDR2: SGDLS and YYNGEE. The CDR3 region has the DNA TGTGCCAGCAGCGTAGAAGCGGGGGCTAACCTTTTAGGGGAGCTGTTTTTT. This encodes CASSVEAGANLLGELFF.

The rearrangement links TRBV12-3 or TRBV12-4 to TRBJ2-7, with a weak D call TRBD1 (5 bases). The CDR3 sequence is 13 residues long. The V gene lost 5 bases and the J gene lost 3 bases, with 11 bases spanning the gap. The CDR3, as DNA: TGTGCCAGCAGTAGGGGCACCTACTACGAGCAGTACTTC. Protein sequence: CASSRGTYYEQYF.

This clonotype was observed at least ten times. The chain joins TRBV7-6 to TRBJ2-7, with TRBD1 identical over 8 bases. Germline V gene sequence: CDR1 SGHVS, CDR2 FNYEAQ. The V segment lost 5 bases and the J segment 2 bases; nucleotides outside the gene matches: 11. This CDR3 has 16 amino acids. The CDR3 spells CASSTRTGYYPYEQYF. The CDR3 nucleotides are TGTGCCAGCAGCACCCGGACAGGGTATTATCCCTACGAGCAGTACTTC.

The J gene is TRBJ1-5, the V gene TRBV28; 7 bases line up with TRBD1. CDR3 length: 15 residues. Trimming cost V 5 bases and J 1 base; bases outside gene matches: 5. Germline V gene data show CDR1 as MDHEN and CDR2 as SYDVKM. The CDR3 region is CASSPTGSSNQPQHF. The DNA for the CDR3 is TGTGCCAGCAGTCCGACAGGGTCGAGCAATCAGCCCCAGCATTTT.

This clonotype was picked up many times. V gene TRBV3-1 combines with J gene TRBJ2-7; unclear D gene. This CDR3 is 11 amino acids long. Deletions cut 4 bases from V and 3 bases from J, with 4 bases between. CDR1 is LGHDT and CDR2 is YNNKEL in the germline V gene (reference sequence). CDR3: CASSLDYEQYF. In DNA form, the CDR3 reads TGTGCCAGCAGCCTAGACTACGAGCAGTACTTC.

This clonotype was seen at least ten times. The chain couples TRBV10-2 to TRBJ2-5, with 8 nucleotides matching TRBD1. Germline-derived CDR1 and CDR2 are WSHSY and SAAADI. The V segment lost 5 bases and the J segment 1 base; nucleotides outside the gene matches: 9. CDR3 size: 16 residues. The CDR3 is CASSKTRTGLQETQYF. CDR3 DNA sequence: TGCGCCAGCAGTAAAACTCGGACAGGGCTCCAAGAGACCCAGTACTTC.

This clonotype was detected ten times or more. V usage is TRBV6-1 and J usage is TRBJ1-1; D gene uncertain. V was shortened by 7 bases and J by 0 bases, with 15 bases between the two germline ends. CDR3 length equals 15 residues. Germline lookup yields CDR1 MNHNS and CDR2 SASEGT. CDR3 residues: CASNIGSPMNTEAFF. The DNA for the CDR3 is TGTGCCAGCAACATAGGGAGCCCCATGAACACTGAAGCTTTCTTT.

This clonotype was recorded at least ten times. This chain links TRBV20-1 with TRBJ2-3, with 7 bases identical to TRBD2. The CDR3 is 13 amino acids. The germline V gene has CDR1 DFQATT and CDR2 SNEGSKA (reference sequence). Trimming took 3 bases from V and 4 from J; bases not matched to a gene: 4. CDR3 amino acids: CSARKLAADTQYF. The CDR3 DNA reads as TGCAGTGCTAGGAAGCTAGCGGCAGATACGCAGTATTTT.

This clonotype was recorded many times. V gene TRBV5-1 combines with J gene TRBJ2-7; D is uncertain. The V end lost 4 bases, the J end lost 1 base, and 21 bases lay between the germline ends. This CDR3 has 17 residues. The germline V gene has CDR1 SGHRS and CDR2 YFSETQ. CDR3 sequence (DNA): TGCGCCAGCAGCCCGGCCTCCGCAGGTCGTTTATCCTACGAGCAGTACTTC. It codes for CASSPASAGRLSYEQYF.

The J gene is TRBJ2-1, the V gene TRBV6-5; 13 nucleotides agree with TRBD2. Germline V lookup: CDR1 MNHEY, CDR2 SVGAGI. This CDR3 region has 21 residues. V trimming: 1 base; J trimming: 4 bases; junction bases outside the gene matches: 16. In DNA, the CDR3 is TGTGCCAGCAGTTACTATTCCCCCGGGACTAGCGGGACTGGGGATTACAATGAGCAGTTCTTC. Encoded protein: CASSYYSPGTSGTGDYNEQFF.

The chain couples TRBV5-4 to TRBJ2-7; possible D gene TRBD1, 5 bases. This CDR3 is built from 14 residues. Germline V gives CDR1 SGHNT, CDR2 YYREEE (reference sequence). With 0 bases removed from V and 5 bases from J, the gap between germline ends came to 12 bases. The CDR3 region has the DNA TGTGCCAGCAGCTTGGCGGCCAGGGTCAACGAGCAGTACTTC. Translating it yields CASSLAARVNEQYF.

The sample holds a few counts of this clonotype. The chain links TRBV13 to TRBJ1-3; D is possibly TRBD1 (6 bases). The germline gives CDR1 PRHDT, CDR2 FYEKMQ (reference sequence). The CDR3 is made up of 16 amino acids. The V gene lost 5 bases and the J gene lost 3 bases, with 17 bases spanning the gap. CDR3: CASSNYHQGLGNTIYF. CDR3 nucleotides: TGTGCCAGCAGCAACTACCACCAGGGGCTTGGAAACACCATATATTTT. Drawing the rest from reference TRBV13 and TRBJ1-3, the complete variable domain is AAGVIQSPRHLIKEKRETATLKCYPIPRHDTVYWYQQGPGQDPQFLISFYEKMQSDKGSIPDRFSAQQFSDYHSELNMSSLELGDSALYFCASSNYHQGLGNTIYFGEGSWLTVV.

Relative to its sample, this clonotype is medium-sized. The J gene is TRBJ1-2, the V gene TRBV5-6; unclear D gene. The CDR3 runs to 15 residues. CDR1 and CDR2 from the germline V gene are SGHDT and YYEEEE. Deletions cut 0 bases from V and 2 bases from J, with 11 bases between. The CDR3 region has the DNA TGTGCCAGCAGCTTGGTGACCCAGAACAACTATGGCTACACCTTC. It codes for CASSLVTQNNYGYTF.

This clonotype appeared many times. CDR3 nucleotide sequence: TGTGCCAGCAGTTTCTACAGGGTATCGGGAAACACCATATATTTT. It encodes CASSFYRVSGNTIYF. This chain uses TRBV12-3 or TRBV12-4 with TRBJ1-3; TRBD1 might be the D (6 bases). The V end lost 3 bases, the J end lost 4 bases, and 13 bases lay between the germline ends. There are 15 residues in the CDR3.

The table lists this clonotype with many counts. The genes are TRBV7-6 and TRBJ2-3; 9 bases are a match to TRBD2. With V trimmed by 5 bases and J by 4 bases, 7 bases remained unmatched. Per the germline V gene, CDR1 is SGHVS and CDR2 is FNYEAQ. This CDR3 spans 15 amino acids. The CDR3 coding sequence is TGTGCCAGCAGCCGGAGCGGGGGGCGCCCAGATACGCAGTATTTT. Amino acid sequence: CASSRSGGRPDTQYF. The full variable domain, completed using reference TRBV7-6 and TRBJ2-3, is GAGVSQSPRYKVTKRGQDVALRCDPISGHVSLYWYRQALGQGPEFLTYFNYEAQQDKSGLPNDRFSAERPEGSISTLTIQRTEQRDSAMYRCASSRSGGRPDTQYFGPGTRLTVL.

This clonotype was counted ten times or more. The V call is TRBV12-3 or TRBV12-4, the J call TRBJ2-1; 7 nucleotides agree with TRBD2. The V gene end was trimmed by 3 bases and the J gene end by 5 bases; junction bases not matched to a gene: 7. The CDR3 contains 15 residues. The DNA of the CDR3 is TGTGCCAGCAGTTTGGGCGGGAGTTTCCACAATGAGCAGTTCTTC. This codes for CASSLGGSFHNEQFF.

The chain has TRBV3-1 and TRBJ2-7; no clear D. V dropped 4 bases and J dropped 1 base, with 14 bases sitting between them. The CDR3 consists of 15 residues. Germline V gene sequence: CDR1 LGHDT, CDR2 YNNKEL (reference sequence). The DNA of the CDR3 is TGTGCCAGCAGCCCGTACCCAGGTCGGTCCTACGAGCAGTACTTC. It codes for CASSPYPGRSYEQYF.

This clonotype showed up many times. This chain links TRBV7-9 with TRBJ2-5, with D uncertain. V lost 7 bases and J lost 4, with 7 bases in between. Germline V CDR1 and CDR2: SEHNR, FQNEAQ (reference sequence). The CDR3 spans 11 residues. The CDR3 DNA follows: TGTGCCAGCACCGAACTAGAGACCCAGTACTTC. The encoded protein is CASTELETQYF.

This clonotype was counted many times. This chain uses TRBV27 with TRBJ2-2; 7 nucleotides line up with TRBD2. Per the germline V gene, CDR1 is MNHEY and CDR2 is SMNVEV (reference sequence). V shed 6 bases and J 5 bases; nucleotides not matched to a gene: 9. CDR3 length equals 15 residues. This chain's CDR3 is CASRPHWGGTGELFF. CDR3 DNA sequence: TGTGCCAGCAGACCCCATTGGGGGGGGACCGGGGAGCTGTTTTTT.

This clonotype was recorded many times. The rearrangement links TRBV7-9 to TRBJ1-2, with D maybe TRBD1 (5 bases). Germline-derived CDR1 and CDR2 are SEHNR and FQNEAQ (reference sequence). V lost 3 bases, J lost 4 bases, and 9 bases lay in between. The CDR3 is made up of 13 amino acids. CDR3 bases: TGTGCCAGCAGCTTGGGGACGCTCTATGGCTACACCTTC. Amino acids: CASSLGTLYGYTF.

In this sample, this clonotype turned up many times. This rearrangement joins TRBV20-1 to TRBJ2-2; possible D gene TRBD2, 6 bases. The V end lost 1 base, the J end lost 7 bases, and 13 bases lay between the germline ends. CDR1 and CDR2 from the germline V gene are DFQATT and SNEGSKA (reference sequence). This CDR3 has 14 amino acids. CDR3 sequence (DNA): TGCAGTGCTAGAGCGGGAGAATTCGACGGGGAGCTGTTTTTT. This codes for CSARAGEFDGELFF.